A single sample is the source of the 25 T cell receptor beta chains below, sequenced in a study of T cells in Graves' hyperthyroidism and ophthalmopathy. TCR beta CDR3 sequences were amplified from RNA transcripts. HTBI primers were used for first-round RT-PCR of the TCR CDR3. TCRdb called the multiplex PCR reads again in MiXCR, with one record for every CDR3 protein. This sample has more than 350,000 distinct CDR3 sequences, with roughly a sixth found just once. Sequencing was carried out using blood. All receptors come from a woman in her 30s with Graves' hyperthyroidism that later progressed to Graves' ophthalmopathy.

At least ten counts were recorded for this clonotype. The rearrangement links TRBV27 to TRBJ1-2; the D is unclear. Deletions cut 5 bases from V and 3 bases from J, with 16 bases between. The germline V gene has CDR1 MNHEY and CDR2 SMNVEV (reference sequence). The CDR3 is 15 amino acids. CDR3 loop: CASSPLGGGDYGYTF. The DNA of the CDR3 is TGTGCCAGCAGTCCCCTCGGCGGCGGCGACTATGGCTACACCTTC.

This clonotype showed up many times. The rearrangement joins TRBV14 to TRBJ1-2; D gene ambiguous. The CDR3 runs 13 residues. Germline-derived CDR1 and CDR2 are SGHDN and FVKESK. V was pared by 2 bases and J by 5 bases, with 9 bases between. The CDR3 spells CASSQNGLYGYTF. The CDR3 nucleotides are TGTGCCAGCAGCCAAAATGGCCTGTATGGCTACACCTTC. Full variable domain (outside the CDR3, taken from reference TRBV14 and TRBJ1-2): EAGVTQFPSHSVIEKGQTVTLRCDPISGHDNLYWYRRVMGKEIKFLLHFVKESKQDESGMPNNRFLAERTGGTYSTLKVQPAELEDSGVYFCASSQNGLYGYTFGSGTRLTVV.

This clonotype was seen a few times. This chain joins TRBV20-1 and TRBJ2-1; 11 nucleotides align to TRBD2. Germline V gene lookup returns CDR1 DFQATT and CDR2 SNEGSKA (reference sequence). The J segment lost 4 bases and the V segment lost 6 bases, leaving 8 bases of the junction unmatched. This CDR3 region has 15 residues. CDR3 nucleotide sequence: TGCAGTGCGACCCCTAGCGGGGGGCTATACAATGAGCAGTTCTTC. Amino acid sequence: CSATPSGGLYNEQFF.

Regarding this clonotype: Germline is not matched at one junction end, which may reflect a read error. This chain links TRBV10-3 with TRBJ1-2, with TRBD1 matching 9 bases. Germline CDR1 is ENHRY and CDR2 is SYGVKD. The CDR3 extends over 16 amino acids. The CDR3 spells CAISEHEPGQGYGYAF. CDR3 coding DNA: TGTGCCATCAGTGAGCATGAGCCGGGACAGGGTTATGGCTACGCCTTC.

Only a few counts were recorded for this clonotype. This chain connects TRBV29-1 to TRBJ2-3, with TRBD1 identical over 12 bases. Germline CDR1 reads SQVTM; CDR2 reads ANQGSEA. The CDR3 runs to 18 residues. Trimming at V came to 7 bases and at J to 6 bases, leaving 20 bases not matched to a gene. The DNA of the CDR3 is TGCAGCGCACCAAGGGACAGGGGGCGATCGTATGCTCAGGATACGCAGTATTTT. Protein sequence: CSAPRDRGRSYAQDTQYF.

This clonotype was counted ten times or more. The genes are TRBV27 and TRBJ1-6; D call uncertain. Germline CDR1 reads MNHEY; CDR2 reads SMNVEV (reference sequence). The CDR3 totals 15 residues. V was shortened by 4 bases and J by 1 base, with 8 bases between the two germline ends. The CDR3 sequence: CASSSSESYNSPLHF. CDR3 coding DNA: TGTGCCAGCAGTTCCTCCGAATCCTATAATTCACCCCTCCACTTT.

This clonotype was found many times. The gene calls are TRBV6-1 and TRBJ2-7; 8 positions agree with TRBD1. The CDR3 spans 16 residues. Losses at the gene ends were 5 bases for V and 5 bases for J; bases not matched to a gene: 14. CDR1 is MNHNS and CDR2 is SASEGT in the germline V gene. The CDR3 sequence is CASSPTTRQGSHEQYF. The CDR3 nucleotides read TGTGCCAGCAGTCCCACCACACGACAGGGGAGCCACGAGCAGTACTTC.

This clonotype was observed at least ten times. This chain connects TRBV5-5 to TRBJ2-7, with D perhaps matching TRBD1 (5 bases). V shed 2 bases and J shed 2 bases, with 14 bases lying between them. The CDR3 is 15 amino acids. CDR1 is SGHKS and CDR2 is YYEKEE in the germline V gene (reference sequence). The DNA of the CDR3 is TGTGCCAGCAGCTTCTGGGGCCAGGGCCCCTACGAGCAGTACTTC. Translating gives CASSFWGQGPYEQYF.

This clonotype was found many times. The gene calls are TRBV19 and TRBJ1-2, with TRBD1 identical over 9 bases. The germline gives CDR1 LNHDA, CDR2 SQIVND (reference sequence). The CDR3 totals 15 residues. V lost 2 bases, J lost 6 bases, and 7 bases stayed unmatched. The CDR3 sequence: CASSIRDRAINGYTF. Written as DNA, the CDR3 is TGTGCCAGTAGTATACGGGACAGGGCCATCAATGGCTACACCTTC. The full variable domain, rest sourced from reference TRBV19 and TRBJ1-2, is DGGITQSPKYLFRKEGQNVTLSCEQNLNHDAMYWYRQDPGQGLRLIYYSQIVNDFQKGDIAEGYSVSREKKESFPLTVTSAQKNPTAFYLCASSIRDRAINGYTFGSGTRLTVV.

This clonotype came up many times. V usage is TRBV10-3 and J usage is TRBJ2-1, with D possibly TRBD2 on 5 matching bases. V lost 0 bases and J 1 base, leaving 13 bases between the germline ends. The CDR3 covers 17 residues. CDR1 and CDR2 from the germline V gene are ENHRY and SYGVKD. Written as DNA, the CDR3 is TGTGCCATCAGTGAGTCAGGACTCCCGCCATCCTACAATGAGCAGTTCTTC. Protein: CAISESGLPPSYNEQFF.

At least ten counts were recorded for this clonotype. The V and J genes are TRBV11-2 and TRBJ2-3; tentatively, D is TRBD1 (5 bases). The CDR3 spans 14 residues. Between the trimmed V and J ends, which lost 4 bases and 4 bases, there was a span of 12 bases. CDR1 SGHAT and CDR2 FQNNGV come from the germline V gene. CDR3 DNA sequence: TGTGCCAGCAGCTCTGACAGTGTCGCAGATACGCAGTATTTT. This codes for CASSSDSVADTQYF.

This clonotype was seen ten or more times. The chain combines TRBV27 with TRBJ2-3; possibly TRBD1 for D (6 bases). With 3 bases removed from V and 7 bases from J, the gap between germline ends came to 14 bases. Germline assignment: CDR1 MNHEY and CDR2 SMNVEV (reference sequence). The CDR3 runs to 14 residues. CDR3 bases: TGTGCCAGCAGTTTCGCCAGGGGCGGCTATACGCAGTATTTT. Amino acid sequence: CASSFARGGYTQYF.

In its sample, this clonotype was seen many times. The CDR3 coding sequence is TGCGCCAGCAGCTTGGAAATTGGGGGGCAGTTCTTC. Protein: CASSLEIGGQFF. The chain is built from TRBV5-1 and TRBJ2-1, with D possibly called TRBD1 or TRBD2 (5 bases each). Germline V gene sequence: CDR1 SGHRS, CDR2 YFSETQ. The V end lost 0 bases, the J end lost 12 bases, and 10 bases lay between the germline ends. The CDR3 consists of 12 residues. Variable domain in full (rest from reference TRBV5-1 and TRBJ2-1): KAGVTQTPRYLIKTRGQQVTLSCSPISGHRSVSWYQQTPGQGLQFLFEYFSETQRNKGNFPGRFSGRQFSNSRSEMNVSTLELGDSALYLCASSLEIGGQFFGPGTRLTVL.

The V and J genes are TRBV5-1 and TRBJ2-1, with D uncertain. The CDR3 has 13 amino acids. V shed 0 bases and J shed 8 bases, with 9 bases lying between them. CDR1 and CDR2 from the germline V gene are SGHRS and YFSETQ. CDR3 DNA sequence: TGCGCCAGCAGCTTGGGGCAGCTGGATGAGCAGTTCTTC. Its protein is CASSLGQLDEQFF.

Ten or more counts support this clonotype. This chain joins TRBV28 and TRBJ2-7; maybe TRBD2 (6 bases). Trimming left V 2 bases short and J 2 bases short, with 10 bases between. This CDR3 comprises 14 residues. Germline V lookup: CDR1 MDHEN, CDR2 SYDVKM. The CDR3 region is CASSLPGVPYEQYF. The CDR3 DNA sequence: TGTGCCAGCAGTTTACCGGGAGTCCCCTACGAGCAGTACTTC.

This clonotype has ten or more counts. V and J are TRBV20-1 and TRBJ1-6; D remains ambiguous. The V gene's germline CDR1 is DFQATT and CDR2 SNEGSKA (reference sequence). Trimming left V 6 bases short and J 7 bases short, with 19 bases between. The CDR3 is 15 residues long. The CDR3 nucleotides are TGCAGTGCCACTCACCCCGGCAGGCCAAATTCACCCCTCCACTTT. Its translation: CSATHPGRPNSPLHF.

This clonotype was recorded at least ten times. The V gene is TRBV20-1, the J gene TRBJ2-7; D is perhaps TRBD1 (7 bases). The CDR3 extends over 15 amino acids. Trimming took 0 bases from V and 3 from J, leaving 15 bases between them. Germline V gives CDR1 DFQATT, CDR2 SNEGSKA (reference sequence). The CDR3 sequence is CSARDWAGGGYEQYF. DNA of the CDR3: TGCAGTGCTAGAGATTGGGCAGGGGGAGGCTACGAGCAGTACTTC.

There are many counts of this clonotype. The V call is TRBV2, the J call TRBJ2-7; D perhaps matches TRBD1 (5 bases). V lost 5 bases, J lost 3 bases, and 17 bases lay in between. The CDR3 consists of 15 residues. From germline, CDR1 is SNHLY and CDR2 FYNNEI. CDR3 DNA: TGTGCCAGCAGTCGAAGTAAGGTTAGGGGCTACGAGCAGTACTTC. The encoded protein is CASSRSKVRGYEQYF.

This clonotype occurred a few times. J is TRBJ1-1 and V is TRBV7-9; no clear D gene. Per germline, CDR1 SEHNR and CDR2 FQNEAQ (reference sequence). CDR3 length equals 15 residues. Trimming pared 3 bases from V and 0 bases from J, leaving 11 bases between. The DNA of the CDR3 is TGTGCCAGCAGCTTCATGGACGGTTTGAACACTGAAGCTTTCTTT. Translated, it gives CASSFMDGLNTEAFF.

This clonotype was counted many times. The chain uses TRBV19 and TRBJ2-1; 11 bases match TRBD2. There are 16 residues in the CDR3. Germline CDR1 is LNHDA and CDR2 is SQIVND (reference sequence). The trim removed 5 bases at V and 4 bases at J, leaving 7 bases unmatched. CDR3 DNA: TGTGCCAGTAGTTTTACCGGGACTAGCGGATACAATGAGCAGTTCTTC. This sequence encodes CASSFTGTSGYNEQFF.

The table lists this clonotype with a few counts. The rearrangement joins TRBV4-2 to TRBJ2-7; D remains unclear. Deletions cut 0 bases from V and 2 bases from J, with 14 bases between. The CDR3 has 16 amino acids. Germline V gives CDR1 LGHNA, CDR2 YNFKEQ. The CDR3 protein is CASSQDRLGPTYEQYF. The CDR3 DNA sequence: TGTGCCAGCAGCCAAGATAGATTGGGCCCAACCTACGAGCAGTACTTC.

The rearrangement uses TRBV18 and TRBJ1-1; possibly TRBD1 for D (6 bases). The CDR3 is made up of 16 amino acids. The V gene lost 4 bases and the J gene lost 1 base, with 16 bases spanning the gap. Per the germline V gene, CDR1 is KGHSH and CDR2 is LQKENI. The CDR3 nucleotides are TGTGCCAGCTCACGATCGCGGGGGGCCGCGAACACTGAAGCTTTCTTT. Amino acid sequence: CASSRSRGAANTEAFF.

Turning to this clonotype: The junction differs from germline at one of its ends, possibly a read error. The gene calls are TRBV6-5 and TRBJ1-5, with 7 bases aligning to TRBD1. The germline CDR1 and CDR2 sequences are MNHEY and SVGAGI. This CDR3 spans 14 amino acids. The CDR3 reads CTSSSRPGGQPQHF. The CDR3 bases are TGTACCAGCAGTTCGCGCCCAGGGGGTCAGCCCCAGCATTTT.

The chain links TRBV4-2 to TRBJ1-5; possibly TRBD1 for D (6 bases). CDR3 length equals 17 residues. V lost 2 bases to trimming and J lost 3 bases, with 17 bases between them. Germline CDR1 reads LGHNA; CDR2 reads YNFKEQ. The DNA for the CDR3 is TGTGCCAGCAGCCAATCGGCCGGGGGCGTCTTCAATCAGCCCCAGCATTTT. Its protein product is CASSQSAGGVFNQPQHF.

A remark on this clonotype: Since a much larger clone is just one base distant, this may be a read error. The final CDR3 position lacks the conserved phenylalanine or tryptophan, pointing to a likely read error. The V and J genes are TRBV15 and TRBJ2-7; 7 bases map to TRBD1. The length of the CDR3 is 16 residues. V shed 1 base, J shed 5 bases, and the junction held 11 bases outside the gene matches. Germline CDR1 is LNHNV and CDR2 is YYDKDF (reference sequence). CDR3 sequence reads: CATSRGPLGGSDEQYL. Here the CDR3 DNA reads TGTGCCACCAGCAGAGGCCCTTTAGGGGGCAGCGACGAGCAGTACCTC.